These T cell receptor beta chains were read from a single sample in a study of shared T cell receptors in the human thymus. The table came from immunoSEQ multiplex PCR; TCRdb's copy has only in-frame clones and leaves some out. The data contain hundreds of thousands of clones, over 75% of them singletons. The data were also submitted as part of a second study, on human thymus T cells.

The sequenced sample consisted of thymocytes. All receptors derive from a boy younger than two with a congenital heart defect. The CDR3 runs from the conserved cysteine through the conserved F or W. D genes are given only for firm matches. Clone sizes are given selectively: once, few, many, or a class where the clone is expanded.

>TRBJ2-7|TRBD2|TRBV19|NA
CASTGGRGEQYF
TGTGCCAGTACGGGAGGAAGAGGAGAGCAGTACTTC
>TRBJ2-4|TRBD2|TRBV2|NA
CASTYSSQRGVKNIQYF
TGTGCCAGCACCTATTCATCCCAGCGGGGGGTCAAAAACATTCAGTACTTC
>TRBJ2-3|NA|TRBV7-2|NA
CASSLGSLAADTQYF
TGTGCCAGCAGCTTAGGATCCTTGGCCGCAGATACGCAGTATTTT
>TRBJ2-5|NA|TRBV6-5|NA
CASSAGRETQYF
TGTGCCAGCAGCGCAGGAAGGGAGACCCAGTACTTC
>TRBJ2-3|TRBD2|TRBV28|NA
CASSELAGVITDTQYF
TGTGCCAGCAGCGAACTAGCGGGGGTGATCACAGATACGCAGTATTTT
>TRBJ2-3|NA|TRBV28|NA
CASSPPPGAPSTDTQYF
TGTGCCAGCAGTCCTCCGCCTGGAGCGCCCAGCACAGATACGCAGTATTTT
>TRBJ1-6|TRBD1|TRBV27|once
CASSLQTGTGWDSPLHF
TGTGCCAGCAGTTTACAGACCGGGACAGGTTGGGATTCACCCCTCCACTTT
>TRBJ1-2|NA|TRBV15|NA
CATSRDWQFYGYTF
TGTGCCACCAGCAGAGATTGGCAGTTCTATGGCTACACCTTC
>TRBJ2-1|NA|TRBV12-1|NA
CASSWAGPFSYNEQFF
TGTGCCAGCAGCTGGGCAGGGCCATTCTCCTACAATGAGCAGTTCTTC
>TRBJ2-3|NA|TRBV7-2|NA
CASSLAGVNTDTQYF
TGTGCCAGCAGCTTAGCCGGGGTTAACACAGATACGCAGTATTTT
>TRBJ1-5|NA|TRBV28|NA
CASSLCVGALGQPQHF
TGTGCCAGCAGTTTATGCGTGGGGGCGCTTGGTCAGCCCCAGCATTTT
>TRBJ2-1|NA|TRBV27|NA
CASSLKEDNEQFF
TGTGCCAGCAGTTTAAAGGAGGACAATGAGCAGTTCTTC
>TRBJ1-2|TRBD1|TRBV4-1|once
CASSYPGQPNYGYTF
TGCGCCAGCAGCTACCCGGGACAGCCCAACTATGGCTACACCTTC
>TRBJ1-2|TRBD1|TRBV6-5|NA
CASSSREGGAWFGYTF
TGTGCCAGCAGTTCCCGGGAAGGGGGCGCCTGGTTTGGCTACACCTTC
>TRBJ1-1|NA|TRBV6-1|NA
CASTLLKRTDTEAFF
TGTGCCAGCACCCTACTAAAACGGACAGACACTGAAGCTTTCTTT